Below, 28 T cell receptor beta chains from the same sample are listed, as sequenced in a study of T cell responses to AZD1222 COVID-19 vaccine (dated by TCRdb to the early 2020s). The library relied on the immunoSEQ multiplex PCR assay. Held by TCRdb, this immuneACCESS table contains in-frame sequences only and omits some clones. Under half of the omission traces to an unresolved V gene where checked; the cause of the rest is unknown. The sample table records over 40,000 clones; 75% to 85% of these occur just once. The top ten clonotypes cover about 51% of the sample. Per the publication, the time point label means: baseline before first vaccination. The specimen comprised peripheral blood, sampled on day 0 of AZD1222 vaccination. The receptors shown here come from an adult in good health.

The rearrangement links TRBV5-5 to TRBJ1-5; 7 nucleotides match TRBD1. The V gene end was trimmed by 3 bases and the J gene end by 7 bases; junction bases not matched to a gene: 7. Germline lookup yields CDR1 SGHKS and CDR2 YYEKEE (reference sequence). The CDR3 is 14 residues long. CDR3 in DNA: TGTGCCAGCAGCTCTGGACAGGTACGACAGCCCCAGCATTTT. This sequence encodes CASSSGQVRQPQHF.

This sequence joins TRBV9 and TRBJ2-2; 9 bases match TRBD2. The CDR3 is 14 amino acids. The junction had 5 bases not matched to a gene; V was cut back by 9 bases and J by 2 bases. CDR1 and CDR2 (germline): SGDLS, YYNGEE. The CDR3: CATGGLANTGELFF. The DNA for the CDR3 is TGTGCCACAGGGGGACTAGCCAACACCGGGGAGCTGTTTTTT.

This sequence joins TRBV6-5 and TRBJ2-1; 8 bases fit TRBD1. Germline CDR1 reads MNHEY; CDR2 reads SVGAGI. V lost 5 bases and J lost 4; bases outside the gene matches: 7. The CDR3 runs 15 residues. This chain's CDR3 is CASSNPGTGYNEQFF. DNA of the CDR3: TGTGCCAGCAGTAACCCGGGGACAGGATACAATGAGCAGTTCTTC.

This clone was detected once. V usage is TRBV18 and J usage is TRBJ2-3; D possibly corresponds to TRBD2 (8 bases). CDR3 length: 17 amino acids. V shed 3 bases and J shed 4 bases, with 20 bases lying between them. Germline values: CDR1 KGHSH, CDR2 LQKENI. In nucleotides, the CDR3 is TGTGCCAGCTCACCCCCCCCCTCCGGGAGGGGGCCAGATACGCAGTATTTT. Translating gives CASSPPPSGRGPDTQYF.

The genes are TRBV12-3 or TRBV12-4 and TRBJ1-1; D gene unclear. This CDR3 is built from 12 residues. With 7 bases removed from V and 3 bases from J, the gap between germline ends came to 9 bases. DNA for the CDR3: TGTGCCAGCACCCGTACGGACACTGAAGCTTTCTTT. Translating it yields CASTRTDTEAFF.

The chain links TRBV3-1 (or the pseudogene TRBV3-2) to TRBJ1-2; 7 positions match TRBD1. V lost 7 bases to trimming and J lost 4 bases; unmatched junction nucleotides: 9. CDR3 size: 14 residues. Germline CDR1 is LGHDT and CDR2 is YNNKEL (reference sequence). Here the CDR3 reads CASNLQGTGYGYTF. DNA for the CDR3: TGTGCCAGCAACCTACAGGGGACGGGCTATGGCTACACCTTC.

The chain recombines TRBV6-5 with TRBJ2-1, with TRBD1 matching 9 bases. There are 13 residues in the CDR3. Germline CDR1 is MNHEY and CDR2 is SVGAGI. Trimming removed 6 bases from V and 9 bases from J; junction bases left unmatched: 6. The CDR3 here is CASRAATGGEQFF. CDR3 bases: TGTGCCAGCAGGGCAGCGACAGGGGGTGAGCAGTTCTTC.

The chain links TRBV21-1 to TRBJ2-3; TRBD2 was called by the table and not checked on the DNA. TRBV21-1 is labeled a pseudogene. The CDR3 consists of 24 residues. The CDR3 is CASSKYGDRDRPGLAGLTPDTQYF. CDR3 DNA sequence: TGTGCCAGCAGCAAATACGGGGACAGGGATCGTCCGGGACTAGCGGGCCTTACCCCAGATACGCAGTATTTT.

The V and J genes are TRBV7-6 and TRBJ1-4, with D maybe TRBD1 (6 bases). Trimming removed 3 bases from V and 8 bases from J, with 16 bases in between. The CDR3 spans 15 residues. Germline CDR1 SGHVS, CDR2 FNYEAQ. The CDR3 DNA is TGTGCCAGCAGCTTCTTGGGTGAAGGGGGGGAAAAACTGTTTTTT. It codes for CASSFLGEGGEKLFF.

This clone was counted a single time. This sequence joins TRBV4-1 and TRBJ2-3; no firm D call. Germline V gene data show CDR1 as MGHRA and CDR2 as YSYEKL. The CDR3 totals 14 residues. V was trimmed by 5 bases and J by 2 bases, leaving 11 bases between them. The CDR3 here is CASSGYPFTDTQYF. The CDR3 coding sequence is TGCGCCAGCAGCGGCTACCCATTCACAGATACGCAGTATTTT.

This clone turned up a few times. The chain uses TRBV12-5 and TRBJ1-1; the match to TRBD1 covers 9 bases. The CDR3 is 14 residues long. Germline CDR1 and CDR2: LGHNT and FRNRAP. After removal of 5 bases from V and 6 bases from J, the junction contained 7 bases not matched to a gene. CDR3 DNA: TGTGCTAGTGGTCCGACAGGGGGAAGGCCTGAAGCTTTCTTT. It yields the protein CASGPTGGRPEAFF.

V and J are TRBV6-6 and TRBJ1-1, with D possibly matching TRBD1 (5 bases). This CDR3 region has 13 residues. V dropped 11 bases and J dropped 1 base, with 14 bases sitting between them. In germline, CDR1 is MNHNY, CDR2 SVGAGI (reference sequence). The CDR3, as DNA: TGTGCCGGGGCGGGACGGAGGAACACTGAAGCTTTCTTT. Its protein is CAGAGRRNTEAFF.

The chain is built from TRBV7-8 and TRBJ1-5, with 8 bases identical to TRBD1. This CDR3 contains 14 residues. The germline V gene has CDR1 SGHVS and CDR2 FQNEAQ. Losses at the gene ends were 2 bases for V and 5 bases for J; bases not matched to a gene: 2. CDR3 sequence (DNA): TGTGCCAGCAGCTTACCAGGGGGCGATCAGCCCCAGCATTTT. Encoded protein: CASSLPGGDQPQHF. Drawing the rest from reference TRBV7-8 and TRBJ1-5, the complete variable domain is GAGVSQSPRYKVAKRGQDVALRCDPISGHVSLFWYQQALGQGPEFLTYFQNEAQLDKSGLPSDRFFAERPEGSVSTLKIQRTQQEDSAVYLCASSLPGGDQPQHFGDGTRLSIL.

This chain connects TRBV7-2 to TRBJ2-3; TRBD2 aligns across 10 bases. Germline CDR1 SGHTA, CDR2 FQGNSA. This CDR3 has 18 residues. Trimming cost V 1 base and J 0 bases; bases outside gene matches: 7. The CDR3 nucleotides read TGTGCCAGCAGCTTAGGGGGGAGCGGGAGGGCTAGCACAGATACGCAGTATTTT. It yields the protein CASSLGGSGRASTDTQYF.

This chain uses TRBV5-5 with TRBJ2-3, with TRBD1 as a possible D gene (6 bases). V was clipped by 4 bases and J by 0 bases, with 12 bases between them. Germline V gives CDR1 SGHKS, CDR2 YYEKEE (reference sequence). The CDR3 totals 15 residues. CDR3 region: CASSKQGGSTDTQYF. The CDR3, as DNA: TGTGCCAGCAGCAAACAGGGTGGGAGCACAGATACGCAGTATTTT.

V gene TRBV5-6 combines with J gene TRBJ1-6; maybe TRBD1 (5 bases). The CDR3 sequence is 15 residues long. Germline CDR1 SGHDT, CDR2 YYEEEE. V dropped 0 bases and J dropped 7 bases, with 11 bases sitting between them. The CDR3 DNA follows: TGTGCCAGCAGCTTGGGAGCAGGGAGGAATTCACCCCTCCACTTT. Residues: CASSLGAGRNSPLHF.

The rearrangement uses TRBV27 and TRBJ1-1; D is ambiguous. The CDR3 is made up of 14 amino acids. Germline CDR1 is MNHEY and CDR2 is SMNVEV (reference sequence). Trimming shortened V by 5 bases and J by 3 bases, and 13 bases separated the two germline ends. The CDR3 region is CASSGRRWDTEAFF. CDR3 coding DNA: TGTGCCAGCAGTGGCCGGCGGTGGGACACTGAAGCTTTCTTT.

The chain links TRBV9 to TRBJ1-3, with 8 bases identical to TRBD1. The germline V gene encodes CDR1 SGDLS and CDR2 YYNGEE. V was clipped by 3 bases and J by 0 bases; unmatched bases: 8. The CDR3 runs 17 residues. In DNA form, the CDR3 reads TGTGCCAGCAGCGATCGGACAGGGAATCTCTCTGGAAACACCATATATTTT. Translating gives CASSDRTGNLSGNTIYF. The variable domain in full, with the rest retrieved from reference TRBV9 and TRBJ1-3, is DSGVTQTPKHLITATGQRVTLRCSPRSGDLSVYWYQQSLDQGLQFLIQYYNGEERAKGNILERFSAQQFPDLHSELNLSSLELGDSALYFCASSDRTGNLSGNTIYFGEGSWLTVV.

The chain joins TRBV2 to TRBJ2-1; 7 positions match TRBD2. CDR1 is SNHLY and CDR2 is FYNNEI in the germline V gene. The CDR3 extends over 15 amino acids. The junction had 13 bases not matched to a gene; V was cut back by 8 bases and J by 6 bases. The CDR3 nucleotides are TGTGCCAGCTGGGGGGGAAGAGGGGTTCTCAATGAGCAGTTCTTC. This gives the protein CASWGGRGVLNEQFF.

This clone was observed a handful of times. The chain couples TRBV10-3 to TRBJ2-2; no clear D. Germline values: CDR1 ENHRY, CDR2 SYGVKD. The ends were cut back, 6 bases at V and 2 bases at J, with 16 bases in the middle. The CDR3 has 16 amino acids. In DNA form, the CDR3 reads TGTGCCATCAGCTTGAACGCCGGACGAAACACCGGGGAGCTGTTTTTT. It specifies CAISLNAGRNTGELFF.

The chain employs TRBV5-6 and TRBJ2-7, with 7 bases aligning to TRBD1. After removal of 1 base from V and 6 bases from J, the junction contained 4 bases not matched to a gene. The CDR3 spans 13 residues. Germline V lookup: CDR1 SGHDT, CDR2 YYEEEE. The CDR3 here is CASSLLQGREQYF. In nucleotides, the CDR3 is TGTGCCAGCAGCTTGTTACAGGGGCGCGAGCAGTACTTC.

The chain has TRBV6-2 or TRBV6-3 and TRBJ2-7, with D perhaps given as TRBD1 or TRBD2 (5 bases each). The CDR3 length is 14 residues. V lost 2 bases and J 5 bases, leaving 13 bases between the germline ends. CDR1 and CDR2 from the germline V gene are MNHEY and SVGEGT. The CDR3 DNA follows: TGTGCCAGCAGTTACGGGGACCCGACGGACGAGCAGTACTTC. It is translated as CASSYGDPTDEQYF.

CDR3 in DNA: TGCGCCAGCAGCTCCGGGACTAGGCCCTACGAGCAGTACTTC. It translates to CASSSGTRPYEQYF. The chain is built from TRBV5-1 and TRBJ2-7, with 8 bases fitting TRBD2. Germline CDR1 is SGHRS and CDR2 is YFSETQ. V lost 3 bases to trimming and J lost 2 bases; unmatched junction nucleotides: 4. The CDR3 length is 14 residues.

The rearrangement uses TRBV15 and TRBJ2-1; tentatively, D is TRBD2 (5 bases). The V end lost 1 base, the J end lost 5 bases, and 6 bases lay between the germline ends. The CDR3 consists of 13 residues. CDR1 LNHNV and CDR2 YYDKDF come from the germline V gene (reference sequence). The CDR3 region has the DNA TGTGCCACCAGCAGAGGGAGGAACAATGAGCAGTTCTTC. It is translated as CATSRGRNNEQFF.

CDR3 sequence: CASRDRDSFFRGDTQYF. The CDR3 DNA follows: TGTGCCAGCAGGGATAGAGACTCCTTTTTTCGAGGGGATACGCAGTATTTT. The chain links TRBV5-4 to TRBJ2-3; the D gene is possibly TRBD2 (5 bases). This CDR3 comprises 17 residues. V was trimmed by 5 bases and J by 6 bases, leaving 25 bases between them. Looked up from germline, CDR1 is SGHNT and CDR2 is YYREEE (reference sequence).

In this sample, this clone turned up a few times. This rearrangement joins TRBV5-4 to TRBJ2-2; D unresolved. V lost 2 bases and J 8 bases, leaving 10 bases between the germline ends. Germline V gene data show CDR1 as SGHNT and CDR2 as YYREEE (reference sequence). The CDR3 is 13 amino acids. The CDR3 region is CASSFSIFGELFF. The CDR3 DNA follows: TGTGCCAGCAGCTTTTCCATATTTGGGGAGCTGTTTTTT. The full variable domain, its missing parts supplied by reference TRBV5-4 and TRBJ2-2, is ETGVTQSPTHLIKTRGQQVTLRCSSQSGHNTVSWYQQALGQGPQFIFQYYREEENGRGNFPPRFSGLQFPNYSSELNVNALELDDSALYLCASSFSIFGELFFGEGSRLTVL.

The chain employs TRBV7-8 and TRBJ2-5, with D possibly matching TRBD1 (5 bases). CDR1 and CDR2 (germline): SGHVS, FQNEAQ. V was cut by 6 bases and J by 5 bases, with 22 bases left in between. The CDR3 length is 16 residues. This CDR3 is CASRARRAGLRETQYF. CDR3 DNA: TGTGCCAGCAGGGCTCGCAGGGCAGGGCTACGCGAGACCCAGTACTTC.

The chain uses TRBV7-9 and TRBJ2-2, with D uncertain. CDR1 is SEHNR, CDR2 FQNEAQ, per germline (reference sequence). V was shortened by 5 bases and J by 7 bases, with 8 bases between the two germline ends. This CDR3 spans 12 amino acids. The CDR3 loop is CASSLLGGELFF. DNA for the CDR3: TGTGCCAGCAGCCTATTGGGCGGGGAGCTGTTTTTT.